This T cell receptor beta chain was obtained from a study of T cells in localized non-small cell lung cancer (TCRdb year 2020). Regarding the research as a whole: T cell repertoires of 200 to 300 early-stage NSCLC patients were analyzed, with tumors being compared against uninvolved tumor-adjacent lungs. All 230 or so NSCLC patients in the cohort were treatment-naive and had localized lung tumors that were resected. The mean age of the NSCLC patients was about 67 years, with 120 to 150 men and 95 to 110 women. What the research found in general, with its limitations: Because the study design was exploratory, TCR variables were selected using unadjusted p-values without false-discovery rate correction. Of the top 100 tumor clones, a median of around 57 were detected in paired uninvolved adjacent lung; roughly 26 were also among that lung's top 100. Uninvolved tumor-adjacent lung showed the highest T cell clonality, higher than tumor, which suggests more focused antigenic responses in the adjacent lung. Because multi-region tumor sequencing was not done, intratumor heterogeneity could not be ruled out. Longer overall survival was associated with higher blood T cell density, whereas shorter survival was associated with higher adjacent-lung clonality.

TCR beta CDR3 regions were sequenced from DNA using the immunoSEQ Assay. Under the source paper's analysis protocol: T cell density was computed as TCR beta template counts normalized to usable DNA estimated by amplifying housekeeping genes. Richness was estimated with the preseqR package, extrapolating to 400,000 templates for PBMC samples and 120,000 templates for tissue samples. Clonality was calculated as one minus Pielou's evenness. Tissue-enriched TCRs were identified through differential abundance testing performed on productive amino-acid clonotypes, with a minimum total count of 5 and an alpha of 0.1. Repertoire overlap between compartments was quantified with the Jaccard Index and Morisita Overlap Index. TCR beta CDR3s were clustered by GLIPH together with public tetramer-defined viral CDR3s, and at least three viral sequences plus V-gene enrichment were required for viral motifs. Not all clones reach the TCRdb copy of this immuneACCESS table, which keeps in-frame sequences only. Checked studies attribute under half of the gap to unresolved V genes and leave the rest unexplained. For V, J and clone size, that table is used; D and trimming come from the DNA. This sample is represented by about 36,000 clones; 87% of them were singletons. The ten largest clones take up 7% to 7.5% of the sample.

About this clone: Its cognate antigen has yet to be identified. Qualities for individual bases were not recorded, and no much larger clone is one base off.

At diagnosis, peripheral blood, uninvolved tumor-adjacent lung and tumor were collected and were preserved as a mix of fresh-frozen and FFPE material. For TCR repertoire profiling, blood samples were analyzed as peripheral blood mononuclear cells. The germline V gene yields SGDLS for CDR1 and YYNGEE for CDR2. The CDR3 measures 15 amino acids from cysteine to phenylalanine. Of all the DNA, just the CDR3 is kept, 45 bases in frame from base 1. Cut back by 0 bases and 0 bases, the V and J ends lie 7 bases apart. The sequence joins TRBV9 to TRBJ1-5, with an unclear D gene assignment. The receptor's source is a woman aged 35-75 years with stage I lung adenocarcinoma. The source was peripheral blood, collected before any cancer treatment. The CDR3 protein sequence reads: CASSVEGYSNQPQHF. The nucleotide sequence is TGTGCCAGCAGCGTAGAGGGATATAGCAATCAGCCCCAGCATTTT.